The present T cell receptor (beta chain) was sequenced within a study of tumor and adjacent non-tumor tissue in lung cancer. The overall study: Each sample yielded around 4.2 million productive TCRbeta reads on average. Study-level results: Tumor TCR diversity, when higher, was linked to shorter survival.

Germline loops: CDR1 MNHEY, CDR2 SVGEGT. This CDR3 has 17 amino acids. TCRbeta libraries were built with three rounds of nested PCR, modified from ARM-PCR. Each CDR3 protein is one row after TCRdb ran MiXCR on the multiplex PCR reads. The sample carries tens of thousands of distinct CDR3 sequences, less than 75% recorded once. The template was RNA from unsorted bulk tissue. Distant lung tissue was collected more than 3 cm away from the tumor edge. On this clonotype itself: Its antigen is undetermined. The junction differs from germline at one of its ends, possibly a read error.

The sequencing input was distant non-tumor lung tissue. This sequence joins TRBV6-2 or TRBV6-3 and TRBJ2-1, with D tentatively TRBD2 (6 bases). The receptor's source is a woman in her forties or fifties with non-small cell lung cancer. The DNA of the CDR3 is TGTGCCAGCAGATCCCCGTATATCGGGAGCGGCTACAACGAGCAGTTCTTC. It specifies CASRSPYIGSGYNEQFF.